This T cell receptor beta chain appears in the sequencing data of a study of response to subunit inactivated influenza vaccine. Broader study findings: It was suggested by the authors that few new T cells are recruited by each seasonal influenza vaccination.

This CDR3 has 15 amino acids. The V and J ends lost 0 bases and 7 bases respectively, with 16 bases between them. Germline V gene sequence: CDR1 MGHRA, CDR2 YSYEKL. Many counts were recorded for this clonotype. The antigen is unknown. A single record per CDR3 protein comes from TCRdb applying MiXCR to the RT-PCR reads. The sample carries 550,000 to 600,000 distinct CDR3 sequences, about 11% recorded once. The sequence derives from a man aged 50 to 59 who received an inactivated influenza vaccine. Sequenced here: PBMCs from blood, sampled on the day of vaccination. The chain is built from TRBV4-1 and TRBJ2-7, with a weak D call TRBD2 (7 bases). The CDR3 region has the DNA TGCGCCAGCAGCCAAGACGTTTTCGGGGGGCAAGAGCAGTACTTC. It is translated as CASSQDVFGGQEQYF.